This TCR beta chain was found in a study of blood T cell repertoires in COVID-19. Germline V gene lookup returns CDR1 SEHNR and CDR2 FQNEAQ (reference sequence). Trimming pared 2 bases from V and 5 bases from J, leaving 6 bases between. This CDR3 spans 13 amino acids. The protocol was immunoSEQ multiplex PCR, while the TCRdb copy is restricted to in-frame clones and leaves out a portion. The sample holds approximately 260,000 clones, 80% to 85% seen once. This clone was observed a handful of times. The clonotype originates from a man in his forties or fifties who had recovered from COVID-19. Sequencing was performed on PBMCs or T cells enriched from blood (not recorded which). V is TRBV7-9 and J is TRBJ2-2; no clear D. The CDR3 DNA reads TGTGCCAGCAGCTTACTAGATACCGGGGAGCTGTTTTTT. Protein: CASSLLDTGELFF.